The TCR beta chain described here comes from a study of somatic mutations in cytotoxic T cells in rheumatoid arthritis. Looking at the study overall: Patient blood, which was peripheral blood collected as 30 ml EDTA, was drawn right after diagnosis and before any treatment started. The study, taken as a whole, reports: Among rheumatoid arthritis patients, TRBV07 appeared slightly underrepresented, and this finding was left without any adjustment for multiple comparisons. With about 65 patients examined, about 8 had a largest CD8+ clone exceeding 20% of CD8+ cells. Measurement of CD8+ T-cell clonality revealed no significant difference between rheumatoid arthritis patients and age-matched healthy controls.

Generated by immunoSEQ multiplex PCR, the TCRdb table keeps only in-frame clones and is missing some. This table holds around 16,000 clones, 70% to 80% found once. By share, this clone counts as medium-sized. No antigen is known for it. The V and J ends lost 3 bases and 11 bases respectively, with 11 bases between them. Germline loops: CDR1 SGHDN, CDR2 FVKESK. The CDR3 totals 13 residues. The specimen was CD8+ T cells sorted from blood. The sequence was obtained from an adult with rheumatoid arthritis. This chain connects TRBV14 to TRBJ1-6; maybe TRBD1 (5 bases). CDR3 in DNA: TGTGCCAGCAGCCACGGTCAGGGACCACCCCTCCACTTT. Translation gives CASSHGQGPPLHF. Complete variable domain (other parts from reference TRBV14 and TRBJ1-6): EAGVTQFPSHSVIEKGQTVTLRCDPISGHDNLYWYRRVMGKEIKFLLHFVKESKQDESGMPNNRFLAERTGGTYSTLKVQPAELEDSGVYFCASSHGQGPPLHFGNGTRLTVT.